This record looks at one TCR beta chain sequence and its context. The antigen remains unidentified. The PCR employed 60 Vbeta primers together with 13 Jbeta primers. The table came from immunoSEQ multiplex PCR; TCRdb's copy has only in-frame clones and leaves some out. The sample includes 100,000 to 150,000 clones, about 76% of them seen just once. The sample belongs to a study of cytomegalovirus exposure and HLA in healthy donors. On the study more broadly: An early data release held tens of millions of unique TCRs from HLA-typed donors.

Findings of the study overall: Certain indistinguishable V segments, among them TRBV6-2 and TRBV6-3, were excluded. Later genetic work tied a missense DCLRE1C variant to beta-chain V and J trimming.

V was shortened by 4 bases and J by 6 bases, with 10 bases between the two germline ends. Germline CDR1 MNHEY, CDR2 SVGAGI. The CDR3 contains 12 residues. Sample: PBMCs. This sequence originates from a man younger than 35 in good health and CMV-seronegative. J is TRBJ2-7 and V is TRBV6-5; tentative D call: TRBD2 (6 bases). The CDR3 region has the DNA TGTGCCAGCAGTTCCCCCGGGGGCGAGCAGTACTTC. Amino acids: CASSSPGGEQYF.